These 26 T cell receptor beta chains originate from one sample sequenced in a study of blood T cell repertoires in COVID-19. Only in-frame clones appear in the TCRdb table, and some are missing; sequencing was by immunoSEQ multiplex PCR. The sample lists a few hundred thousand clones, approximately 90% occurring once. Specimen: PBMCs or T cells enriched from blood (not recorded which). These receptors were collected from a woman aged 55-70 years in a cohort exposed to, infected with or recovered from COVID-19 (not recorded which).

The gene calls are TRBV28 and TRBJ1-3; D perhaps matches TRBD1 (5 bases). The CDR3 spans 15 residues. Germline loops: CDR1 MDHEN, CDR2 SYDVKM. Trimming cost V 1 base and J 1 base, with 8 bases left between them. Here the CDR3 reads CASSLFRQSGNTIYF. In DNA, the CDR3 is TGTGCCAGCAGTTTATTTCGACAGTCTGGAAACACCATATATTTT.

The chain joins TRBV25-1 to TRBJ1-4; D is ambiguous. The CDR3 contains 15 residues. The ends were cut back, 6 bases at V and 2 bases at J, with 13 bases in the middle. Germline-derived CDR1 and CDR2 are MGHDK and SYGVNS. Here the CDR3 reads CASSPAGGTNEKLFF. The CDR3 region has the DNA TGTGCCAGCAGCCCCGCTGGCGGGACTAATGAAAAACTGTTTTTT.

V is TRBV7-9 and J is TRBJ1-4; 11 bases are shared with TRBD1. This CDR3 has 19 amino acids. V lost 1 base, J lost 7 bases, and 14 bases stayed unmatched. Germline assignment: CDR1 SEHNR and CDR2 FQNEAQ (reference sequence). This CDR3 reads CASSLGVGQGARKSEKLFF. Here the CDR3 DNA reads TGTGCCAGCAGCTTAGGAGTCGGACAGGGGGCGCGGAAAAGTGAAAAACTGTTTTTT.

The chain employs TRBV4-1 and TRBJ2-1; D might be TRBD2 (6 bases). The CDR3 is 16 amino acids. Germline assignment: CDR1 MGHRA and CDR2 YSYEKL. Between the trimmed V and J ends, which lost 1 base and 4 bases, there was a span of 14 bases. In DNA, the CDR3 is TGCGCCAGCAGCCAAGCTCGGGACTCAGGGTACAATGAGCAGTTCTTC. Translation gives CASSQARDSGYNEQFF.

The gene calls are TRBV7-9 and TRBJ2-1; 13 bases fit TRBD2. Germline lookup yields CDR1 SEHNR and CDR2 FQNEAQ (reference sequence). The V and J ends lost 4 bases and 5 bases, in that order; junction bases with no gene match: 2. There are 15 residues in the CDR3. CDR3 DNA sequence: TGTGCCAGCAGCTCTACTAGCGGGAGGGACAATGAGCAGTTCTTC. It translates to CASSSTSGRDNEQFF. Full variable domain (remainder filled in from reference TRBV7-9 and TRBJ2-1): DTGVSQNPRHKITKRGQNVTFRCDPISEHNRLYWYRQTLGQGPEFLTYFQNEAQLEKSRLLSDRFSAERPKGSFSTLEIQRTEQGDSAMYLCASSSTSGRDNEQFFGPGTRLTVL.

CDR3 residues: CASSTQGRATGELFF. CDR3 nucleotide sequence: TGTGCCAGCAGCACGCAGGGGCGGGCCACCGGGGAGCTGTTTTTT. The chain joins TRBV5-4 to TRBJ2-2; a possible D gene is TRBD1 (6 bases). This CDR3 has 15 residues. The ends were cut back, 4 bases at V and 4 bases at J, with 14 bases in the middle. Germline V gives CDR1 SGHNT, CDR2 YYREEE (reference sequence). Combining the CDR3 with reference TRBV5-4 and TRBJ2-2 gives the whole variable domain ETGVTQSPTHLIKTRGQQVTLRCSSQSGHNTVSWYQQALGQGPQFIFQYYREEENGRGNFPPRFSGLQFPNYSSELNVNALELDDSALYLCASSTQGRATGELFFGEGSRLTVL.

The chain has TRBV7-2 and TRBJ1-5; tentative D call: TRBD1 (5 bases). Germline V CDR1 and CDR2: SGHTA, FQGNSA. The germline V and J ends were trimmed by 2 bases and 3 bases, with 8 bases remaining between them. The CDR3 is 14 residues long. DNA of the CDR3: TGTGCCAGCAGCTTAAGGGGAATCAATCAGCCCCAGCATTTT. This translates into CASSLRGINQPQHF.

The J gene is TRBJ1-4, the V gene TRBV7-9; the match to TRBD1 covers 7 bases. V gave up 0 bases and J gave up 0 bases; unmatched junction bases: 7. Per germline, CDR1 SEHNR and CDR2 FQNEAQ (reference sequence). The CDR3 consists of 18 residues. The chain's CDR3 is CASSLATITGATNEKLFF. CDR3 in DNA: TGTGCCAGCAGCTTAGCGACCATTACAGGGGCAACTAATGAAAAACTGTTTTTT.

The chain employs TRBV11-2 and TRBJ1-1; 7 nucleotides align to TRBD1. Germline assignment: CDR1 SGHAT and CDR2 FQNNGV. CDR3 length: 13 amino acids. The V gene end was trimmed by 6 bases and the J gene end by 1 base; junction bases not matched to a gene: 2. CDR3 sequence reads: CASRTGENTEAFF. The CDR3, as DNA: TGTGCCAGCAGAACAGGGGAGAACACTGAAGCTTTCTTT. The full variable domain, with the rest looked up from reference TRBV11-2 and TRBJ1-1, is EAGVAQSPRYKIIEKRQSVAFWCNPISGHATLYWYQQILGQGPKLLIQFQNNGVVDDSQLPKDRFSAERLKGVDSTLKIQPAKLEDSAVYLCASRTGENTEAFFGQGTRLTVV.

This sequence joins TRBV5-6 and TRBJ2-7; 12 bases match TRBD1. Germline V gene data show CDR1 as SGHDT and CDR2 as YYEEEE. The CDR3 has 16 amino acids. Trimming removed 4 bases from V and 2 bases from J; junction bases left unmatched: 7. The DNA of the CDR3 is TGTGCCAGCAGCCGCCGGGACAGGGGGCCTGCCTACGAGCAGTACTTC. This encodes CASSRRDRGPAYEQYF.

The chain combines TRBV19 with TRBJ2-6, with D unresolved. Between the trimmed V and J ends, which lost 6 bases and 1 base, there was a span of 13 bases. The germline CDR1 and CDR2 sequences are LNHDA and SQIVND (reference sequence). The CDR3 sequence is 16 residues long. The DNA of the CDR3 is TGTGCCAGTAGGAAGATTCAGTCATCTGGGGCCAACGTCCTGACTTTC. Protein sequence: CASRKIQSSGANVLTF.

The chain couples TRBV6-7 to TRBJ2-5, with D possibly TRBD2 on 5 matching bases. TRBV6-7 is known as an ORF, though its function is uncertain. The V and J ends lost 2 bases and 3 bases respectively, with 16 bases between them. This CDR3 contains 16 residues. The CDR3 region is CASSYVYRLHEETQYF. CDR3 DNA sequence: TGTGCCAGCAGTTACGTTTATAGACTACATGAAGAGACCCAGTACTTC.

The chain carries TRBV4-1 and TRBJ1-3, with D possibly matching TRBD1 (6 bases). Germline V gene lookup returns CDR1 MGHRA and CDR2 YSYEKL. V shed 5 bases and J shed 3 bases, with 23 bases lying between them. The CDR3 runs 18 residues. The chain's CDR3 is CASSLYQGQGRIGNTIYF. The CDR3 nucleotides are TGCGCCAGCAGCTTATACCAGGGCCAGGGGCGAATTGGAAACACCATATATTTT.

This clone was seen only a few times. The chain employs TRBV18 and TRBJ2-1; 7 bases fit TRBD2. The junction had 17 bases not matched to a gene; V was cut back by 4 bases and J by 5 bases. The CDR3 runs 18 residues. Germline V gene data show CDR1 as KGHSH and CDR2 as LQKENI. CDR3 coding DNA: TGTGCCAGCTCACGGAAACCTTTAGAGGGAGGGCCCAACAATGAGCAGTTCTTC. Protein: CASSRKPLEGGPNNEQFF.

The chain recombines TRBV4-1 with TRBJ1-4; tentatively, D is TRBD1 (6 bases). The V gene's germline CDR1 is MGHRA and CDR2 YSYEKL. The CDR3 is 16 residues long. Trimming shortened V by 0 bases and J by 3 bases, and 11 bases separated the two germline ends. As DNA, the CDR3 is TGCGCCAGCAGCCAAGACAGGGGCACCTCTAATGAAAAACTGTTTTTT. Residues: CASSQDRGTSNEKLFF.

The rearrangement joins TRBV4-1 to TRBJ2-7; 11 bases map to TRBD2. Germline V gene lookup returns CDR1 MGHRA and CDR2 YSYEKL. CDR3 length: 19 residues. The V gene end was trimmed by 3 bases and the J gene end by 3 bases; junction bases not matched to a gene: 16. Written as DNA, the CDR3 is TGCGCCAGCAGCCATCGACCGGGACTAGCGGCAACCGCCGGCTACGAGCAGTACTTC. Translating gives CASSHRPGLAATAGYEQYF.

The rearrangement joins TRBV7-2 to TRBJ1-2; 8 bases agree with TRBD1. From germline, CDR1 is SGHTA and CDR2 FQGNSA. The V gene end was trimmed by 5 bases and the J gene end by 5 bases; junction bases not matched to a gene: 4. There are 13 residues in the CDR3. The CDR3 DNA is TGTGCCAGCAGCCCCCGGACAGGGTATGGCTACACCTTC. Its protein product is CASSPRTGYGYTF.

Only a few counts were recorded for this clone. The chain couples TRBV4-2 to TRBJ1-2, with 9 bases aligning to TRBD1. V lost 0 bases and J lost 4; bases outside the gene matches: 6. This CDR3 is built from 16 residues. CDR1 and CDR2 (germline): LGHNA, YNFKEQ. Written as DNA, the CDR3 is TGTGCCAGCAGCCAAGATGCCCCGGGACAGGGCTATGGCTACACCTTC. It codes for CASSQDAPGQGYGYTF.

The chain links TRBV5-1 to TRBJ2-1, with 9 nucleotides matching TRBD2. Germline-derived CDR1 and CDR2 are SGHRS and YFSETQ. V was pared by 1 base and J by 6 bases, with 11 bases of the junction left unmatched. This CDR3 is built from 17 residues. CDR3 in DNA: TGCGCCAGCAGCTTGAGACTAGCGGCTACCTTAAGCAATGAGCAGTTCTTC. Residues: CASSLRLAATLSNEQFF.

The chain is built from TRBV6-2 or TRBV6-3 and TRBJ2-5, with a weak D call TRBD2 (6 bases). This CDR3 is built from 16 residues. The V gene's germline CDR1 is MNHEY and CDR2 SVGEGT. Trimming took 0 bases from V and 2 from J, leaving 13 bases between them. The CDR3 here is CASSYSRAGRQETQYF. In DNA, the CDR3 is TGTGCCAGCAGTTACTCGAGGGCAGGGAGGCAAGAGACCCAGTACTTC.

The chain has TRBV6-5 and TRBJ2-7; D may be TRBD1 (6 bases). The germline gives CDR1 MNHEY, CDR2 SVGAGI. The V end was cut by 8 bases, the J end by 5 bases, with 10 bases between. CDR3 length: 11 amino acids. This CDR3 reads CASSQGNEQYF. In DNA, the CDR3 is TGTGCCAGCTCCCAGGGGAACGAGCAGTACTTC.

The chain is built from TRBV11-3 and TRBJ2-1; TRBD2 aligns across 10 bases. This CDR3 has 15 amino acids. Trimming at V came to 5 bases and at J to 4 bases, leaving 5 bases not matched to a gene. Germline-derived CDR1 and CDR2 are SGHNT and YENEEA. The CDR3, as DNA: TGTGCCAGCAGCGTCGGACTAGCGGAATACAATGAGCAGTTCTTC. This encodes CASSVGLAEYNEQFF.

The chain employs TRBV11-2 and TRBJ2-3; 10 nucleotides agree with TRBD2. V gave up 5 bases and J gave up 1 base; unmatched junction bases: 3. CDR3 size: 15 residues. CDR1 and CDR2 (germline): SGHAT, FQNNGV. CDR3 nucleotide sequence: TGTGCCAGCAGCCTCGGGACTAGCGGCACAGATACGCAGTATTTT. This encodes CASSLGTSGTDTQYF. Filled out from reference TRBV11-2 and TRBJ2-3, the complete variable domain reads EAGVAQSPRYKIIEKRQSVAFWCNPISGHATLYWYQQILGQGPKLLIQFQNNGVVDDSQLPKDRFSAERLKGVDSTLKIQPAKLEDSAVYLCASSLGTSGTDTQYFGPGTRLTVL.

The gene calls are TRBV28 and TRBJ2-2; D is possibly TRBD1 (5 bases). Trimming shortened V by 1 base and J by 1 base, and 10 bases separated the two germline ends. The CDR3 contains 16 residues. The germline V gene encodes CDR1 MDHEN and CDR2 SYDVKM. Written as DNA, the CDR3 is TGTGCCAGCAGTTTATCTCGACAGTGGAACACCGGGGAGCTGTTTTTT. As protein: CASSLSRQWNTGELFF.

V gene TRBV7-9 combines with J gene TRBJ2-1; 7 bases are shared with TRBD1. The germline V gene encodes CDR1 SEHNR and CDR2 FQNEAQ (reference sequence). The trim removed 2 bases at V and 5 bases at J, leaving 6 bases unmatched. The CDR3 has 15 residues. The CDR3 is CASSLRGDRNNEQFF. The CDR3 bases are TGTGCCAGCAGCTTAAGAGGGGACAGAAACAATGAGCAGTTCTTC.

V gene TRBV24-1 combines with J gene TRBJ2-5, with TRBD2 matching over 7 bases. Germline CDR1 is KGHDR and CDR2 is SFDVKD. The V gene end was trimmed by 2 bases and the J gene end by 2 bases; junction bases not matched to a gene: 4. The CDR3 loop spans 15 amino acids. CDR3 sequence reads: CATSDYGGSQETQYF. In DNA, the CDR3 is TGTGCCACCAGTGATTACGGCGGGAGTCAAGAGACCCAGTACTTC.